This T cell receptor beta chain was identified in a study of T cells in localized non-small cell lung cancer (dated by TCRdb to 2018 to 2021). Turning to the overall study: The study examined T cell repertoires in under 300 patients with early-stage NSCLC and compared tumors with uninvolved tumor-adjacent lungs. All 250 or so NSCLC patients in the cohort were treatment-naive and had localized lung tumors that were resected. Of the NSCLC patients, around 140 were male and some 97 were female, and the mean age was approximately 66 years.

A remark on this clone: Its antigen remains unidentified. Base qualities are missing; no much larger clone stands one base away.

At diagnosis, peripheral blood, uninvolved tumor-adjacent lung and tumor were collected and stored as a combination of fresh-frozen and FFPE material. For TCR repertoire profiling, blood samples were analyzed in the form of peripheral blood mononuclear cells. V is pared back by 3 bases and J by 6 bases, with 15 bases lying between the germline termini. The CDR3 holds 14 amino acids from the cysteine to the phenylalanine. Of all the DNA, just the CDR3 is kept, 42 bases in frame from base 1. Reading the germline V gene gives CDR1 SNHLY and CDR2 FYNNEI. TCR beta CDR3 regions were sequenced from DNA using the immunoSEQ Assay. The original pipeline was this. T cell density was computed as TCR beta template counts normalized to usable DNA estimated by amplifying housekeeping genes. The preseqR package was used to estimate richness by extrapolating to 400,000 templates for PBMC samples and to 120,000 templates for tissue samples. Clonality was defined by subtracting Pielou's evenness from one. Differential abundance testing on productive amino-acid clonotypes, with a minimum total count of 5 and an alpha of 0.1, was used to identify tissue-enriched TCRs. The Jaccard Index and the Morisita Overlap Index were used to measure how much the repertoires overlapped between compartments. GLIPH clustered TCR beta CDR3s with public tetramer-defined viral CDR3s; viral motifs required at least three viral sequences plus V-gene enrichment. In its TCRdb copy, this immuneACCESS table keeps in-frame sequences only and misses some clones. Where compared with another copy, unresolved V genes explain less than half of these, and the others have no known cause. That table is the source of V, J and clone size, and D and trimming were worked out from the DNA. Within this sample are 45,000 or so clones, with 90% to 95% of them counted one time only. The ten largest make up about 10% of the sample.

Study-wide findings and limitations: Multi-region tumor sequencing was not performed, so intratumor heterogeneity could not be excluded. Of the top 100 tumor clones, a median of roughly 56 were detected in paired uninvolved adjacent lung; under 35 were also among that lung's top 100. Longer overall survival was associated with higher T cell density in blood, whereas shorter survival was associated with higher clonality in adjacent lung. The highest T cell clonality was observed in uninvolved tumor-adjacent lung, where clonality exceeded that of tumor, suggesting that antigenic responses were more focused in uninvolved tumor-adjacent lung. Because of the exploratory design, TCR variables were selected using unadjusted p-values without false-discovery rate correction.

This receptor was obtained from a woman aged 35 to 69 with stage II lung adenocarcinoma. Source: PBMCs, taken before any cancer treatment. This chain joins TRBV2 to TRBJ2-7; no D segment can be confidently identified. The encoded CDR3 is CASSESHGLGEQYF. The DNA reads as follows: TGTGCCAGCAGTGAGAGCCACGGATTGGGCGAGCAGTACTTC.